This entry is about one T cell receptor (beta chain). What it binds is not known. This specimen comes from a study of T cell repertoires in cytomegalovirus infection. Looking at the study overall: Both a matching HLA type and CMV infection were indicated by public TCR beta signatures. Points from the study as a whole: Carriers of CMV and the relevant HLA type were discriminated by public TCR beta frequency.

The CDR3 runs 19 residues. V trimming: 6 bases; J trimming: 0 bases; junction bases outside the gene matches: 10. Germline loops: CDR1 MDHEN, CDR2 SYDVKM. TCRdb re-derived calls from the reads in MiXCR, one entry per CDR3 protein. The sample records roughly 500,000 distinct CDR3 sequences, about 33% being singletons. The V and J genes are TRBV28 and TRBJ2-6; TRBD1 matches 11 bases. The clonotype was recovered from a human donor in good health (CMV status not recorded). Some clones in this sample may be carry-over from other donors' samples. The sequences come from cultured PBMCs, collected from culture after CMV antigen stimulation. The CDR3 loop reads CASRGRDRGLSSGANVLTF. CDR3 coding DNA: TGTGCCAGCAGGGGTCGGGACAGGGGGTTAAGCTCTGGGGCCAACGTCCTGACTTTC.